One sample yielded the 31 T cell receptor beta chains listed below, sequenced in a study of CD8+ T cells in alopecia areata. cDNA reverse transcribed from extracted RNA served as the sequencing template. Method: immunoSEQ multiplex PCR; TCRdb's copy keeps in-frame clones and lacks some. The repertoire holds under 40,000 clones, with around three fifths as singletons. The specimen was NKG2D-high CD8+ T cells sorted from blood. The receptors come from a human donor with alopecia areata.

This clone was seen a few times. A far larger clone differs by one base, so this is likely a read error. This CDR3 reads CASSFPPFSVLGTGYNEQFF. The CDR3 coding sequence is TGTGCCAGCAGCTTCCCTCCGTTCAGTGTCTTGGGGACAGGGTACAATGAGCAGTTCTTC. The gene calls are TRBV7-8 and TRBJ2-1, with 9 bases fitting TRBD1. This CDR3 contains 20 residues. Germline V gene sequence: CDR1 SGHVS, CDR2 FQNEAQ. The V segment lost 3 bases and the J segment 4 bases; nucleotides outside the gene matches: 19. The full variable domain, completed using reference TRBV7-8 and TRBJ2-1, is GAGVSQSPRYKVAKRGQDVALRCDPISGHVSLFWYQQALGQGPEFLTYFQNEAQLDKSGLPSDRFFAERPEGSVSTLKIQRTQQEDSAVYLCASSFPPFSVLGTGYNEQFFGPGTRLTVL.

The chain couples TRBV4-3 to TRBJ2-7; D perhaps matches TRBD2 (5 bases). Looked up from germline, CDR1 is LGHNA and CDR2 is YSLEER. Trimming removed 0 bases from V and 5 bases from J, with 17 bases in between. The CDR3 contains 16 residues. CDR3 sequence (DNA): TGCGCCAGCAGCCAAGATAAAACTAGAACCCCAGACGAGCAGTACTTC. As protein: CASSQDKTRTPDEQYF.

The CDR3 reads CASSLLTGNTDTQYF. CDR3 in DNA: TGTGCCAGCAGCTTATTGACAGGGAACACAGATACGCAGTATTTT. This chain links TRBV7-9 with TRBJ2-3; 7 nucleotides match TRBD1. V shed 2 bases and J 2 bases; nucleotides not matched to a gene: 4. The length of the CDR3 is 15 residues. Germline V gene sequence: CDR1 SEHNR, CDR2 FQNEAQ (reference sequence).

In its sample, this clone was seen a few times. The chain joins TRBV7-2 to TRBJ2-1; the D call may be TRBD1 or TRBD2 (5 bases each). This CDR3 is built from 15 residues. The V gene's germline CDR1 is SGHTA and CDR2 FQGNSA. V lost 5 bases and J 4 bases, leaving 15 bases between the germline ends. The CDR3 nucleotides are TGTGCCAGCAGCGCGTTCTGGGGGAGATACAATGAGCAGTTCTTC. It encodes CASSAFWGRYNEQFF.

This clone occurred once. The V gene is TRBV7-8, the J gene TRBJ2-1; 7 bases fit TRBD2. The CDR3 has 15 amino acids. Germline V lookup: CDR1 SGHVS, CDR2 FQNEAQ. The ends lost 1 base at V and 9 bases at J; junction bases unmatched: 9. This chain's CDR3 is CASSLEREGRPEQFF. CDR3 sequence (DNA): TGTGCCAGCAGCTTAGAGAGGGAGGGCCGTCCTGAGCAGTTCTTC.

The chain is built from TRBV5-6 and TRBJ2-3, with D perhaps matching TRBD1 or TRBD2 (5 bases each). Trimming removed 4 bases at V and 3 bases at J, with 18 bases between. This CDR3 region has 16 residues. Per germline, CDR1 SGHDT and CDR2 YYEEEE. CDR3 DNA: TGTGCCAGCAGCCTGGGTTCAGGGACGGGGACAGATACGCAGTATTTT. It specifies CASSLGSGTGTDTQYF.

This chain links TRBV2 with TRBJ1-1; 7 positions agree with TRBD1. J gave up 0 bases and V 6 bases, and 7 bases lay outside the gene matches. Per the germline V gene, CDR1 is SNHLY and CDR2 is FYNNEI. The CDR3 has 15 amino acids. The CDR3 loop reads CASRSNRGLNTEAFF. For the CDR3, the DNA is TGTGCCAGCAGGTCTAACAGGGGCCTGAACACTGAAGCTTTCTTT.

V is TRBV7-2 and J is TRBJ2-7; D perhaps matches TRBD2 (5 bases). The CDR3 is 12 amino acids. V gave up 11 bases and J gave up 4 bases, with 15 bases separating them. Germline CDR1 and CDR2: SGHTA and FQGNSA. CDR3 sequence (DNA): TGTGCCTCTAAGGAGGCTTCTTACGAGCAGTACTTC. This codes for CASKEASYEQYF.

This chain connects TRBV27 to TRBJ2-2; D is unresolved. Germline loops: CDR1 MNHEY, CDR2 SMNVEV (reference sequence). The CDR3 spans 15 residues. The V end lost 3 bases, the J end lost 0 bases, and 8 bases lay between the germline ends. CDR3 residues: CASSLGPSNTGELFF. For the CDR3, the DNA is TGTGCCAGCAGTTTGGGTCCCTCGAACACCGGGGAGCTGTTTTTT.

The rearrangement joins TRBV25-1 to TRBJ1-2, with D perhaps TRBD1 (5 bases). The CDR3 is made up of 12 amino acids. Germline lookup yields CDR1 MGHDK and CDR2 SYGVNS. Deletions cut 5 bases from V and 3 bases from J, with 7 bases between. This chain's CDR3 is CASSQGHYGYTF. CDR3 DNA sequence: TGTGCCAGCAGTCAGGGACACTATGGCTACACCTTC.

This chain links TRBV7-7 with TRBJ2-1; D could derive from TRBD1 or TRBD2 (5 bases each). The CDR3 runs to 15 residues. V gave up 5 bases and J gave up 6 bases, with 17 bases separating them. CDR1 is SSHAT, CDR2 FNYEAQ, per germline (reference sequence). CDR3 residues: CASSPYQGGSNEQFF. As DNA, the CDR3 is TGTGCCAGCAGCCCATACCAGGGTGGGAGCAATGAGCAGTTCTTC. The entire variable domain, with the rest obtained from reference TRBV7-7 and TRBJ2-1, is as follows: GAGVSQSPRYKVTKRGQDVTLRCDPISSHATLYWYQQALGQGPEFLTYFNYEAQPDKSGLPSDRFSAERPEGSISTLTIQRTEQRDSAMYRCASSPYQGGSNEQFFGPGTRLTVL.

This rearrangement joins TRBV4-1 to TRBJ2-3, with TRBD2 matching 7 bases. After removal of 3 bases from V and 4 bases from J, the junction contained 10 bases not matched to a gene. Germline CDR1 reads MGHRA; CDR2 reads YSYEKL. The CDR3 runs to 16 residues. DNA for the CDR3: TGCGCCAGCAGCCACCTAGCGGAAGAGGTCGCAGATACGCAGTATTTT. Its protein is CASSHLAEEVADTQYF.

This sequence joins TRBV9 and TRBJ2-3, with D possibly being TRBD2 (6 bases). The length of the CDR3 is 13 residues. The ends were cut back, 0 bases at V and 6 bases at J, with 8 bases in the middle. Germline CDR1 SGDLS, CDR2 YYNGEE. The CDR3 DNA follows: TGTGCCAGCAGCGTAGGGCTAGCGGATACGCAGTATTTT. Translation gives CASSVGLADTQYF.

The sample holds a few counts of this clone. The J gene is TRBJ2-1, the V gene TRBV2; TRBD2 might be the D (5 bases). The V gene's germline CDR1 is SNHLY and CDR2 FYNNEI. The germline V and J ends were trimmed by 7 bases and 6 bases, with 19 bases remaining between them. The CDR3 totals 15 residues. The CDR3: CASIVDSLWGNEQFF. The DNA for the CDR3 is TGTGCCAGCATAGTGGACTCTCTGTGGGGCAATGAGCAGTTCTTC.

This clone was detected only a few times. This chain uses TRBV7-9 with TRBJ2-3; 13 bases match TRBD2. The CDR3 loop spans 16 amino acids. V shed 1 base, J shed 6 bases, and the junction held 4 bases outside the gene matches. Per germline, CDR1 SEHNR and CDR2 FQNEAQ (reference sequence). The CDR3 spells CASSLGTSGRTDTQYF. DNA for the CDR3: TGTGCCAGCAGCTTAGGGACTAGCGGGAGAACTGATACGCAGTATTTT. Full variable domain (missing parts from reference TRBV7-9 and TRBJ2-3): DTGVSQNPRHKITKRGQNVTFRCDPISEHNRLYWYRQTLGQGPEFLTYFQNEAQLEKSRLLSDRFSAERPKGSFSTLEIQRTEQGDSAMYLCASSLGTSGRTDTQYFGPGTRLTVL.

This chain uses TRBV6-5 with TRBJ2-7, with D maybe TRBD1 (6 bases). V lost 5 bases, J lost 0 bases, and 14 bases lay in between. CDR1 and CDR2 from the germline V gene are MNHEY and SVGAGI. This CDR3 contains 15 residues. The CDR3 sequence is CASSLGQFSSYEQYF. The CDR3 DNA reads TGTGCCAGCAGTCTCGGACAGTTCAGCTCCTACGAGCAGTACTTC.

Only a few counts were recorded for this clone. The chain uses TRBV15 and TRBJ2-6, with D possibly TRBD1 on 6 matching bases. From germline, CDR1 is LNHNV and CDR2 YYDKDF (reference sequence). With 4 bases removed from V and 5 bases from J, the gap between germline ends came to 12 bases. There are 15 residues in the CDR3. The CDR3 DNA sequence: TGTGCCACCAGCATTAGGGGGTTACGGGCCAACGTCCTGACTTTC. Protein: CATSIRGLRANVLTF.

The genes are TRBV5-1 and TRBJ1-2; tentative D call: TRBD1 (6 bases). Trimming removed 4 bases at V and 8 bases at J, with 12 bases between. Per germline, CDR1 SGHRS and CDR2 YFSETQ. This CDR3 region has 12 residues. The CDR3 DNA sequence: TGCGCCAGCAGCGAATACAGGGAAGGCTACACCTTC. Encoded protein: CASSEYREGYTF. The full variable domain, in which reference TRBV5-1 and TRBJ1-2 provide the parts outside the CDR3, is KAGVTQTPRYLIKTRGQQVTLSCSPISGHRSVSWYQQTPGQGLQFLFEYFSETQRNKGNFPGRFSGRQFSNSRSEMNVSTLELGDSALYLCASSEYREGYTFGSGTRLTVV.

This clone was seen more than once but under ten times. The chain recombines TRBV29-1 with TRBJ1-1, with D maybe TRBD1 (6 bases). CDR3 length: 15 residues. V lost 0 bases, J lost 3 bases, and 14 bases lay in between. Germline CDR1 and CDR2: SQVTM and ANQGSEA. The DNA for the CDR3 is TGCAGCGTTGAAGAGCTGGAAGGGGGGGACACTGAAGCTTTCTTT. This encodes CSVEELEGGDTEAFF.

This chain uses TRBV9 with TRBJ2-3, with 11 bases matching TRBD2. The junction had 5 bases not matched to a gene; V was cut back by 2 bases and J by 3 bases. The length of the CDR3 is 16 residues. The germline V gene encodes CDR1 SGDLS and CDR2 YYNGEE. The CDR3 coding sequence is TGTGCCAGCAGCGTCAGCCCTAGCGGGAGGACAGATACGCAGTATTTT. This sequence encodes CASSVSPSGRTDTQYF.

This clone was counted only a few times. The rearrangement joins TRBV7-9 to TRBJ2-1; TRBD2 agrees at 10 bases. With 0 bases clipped from V and 7 bases from J, the junction kept 6 bases outside the gene matches. This CDR3 contains 16 residues. Germline CDR1 is SEHNR and CDR2 is FQNEAQ (reference sequence). CDR3 region: CASSLAGSSGGNEQFF. CDR3 bases: TGTGCCAGCAGCTTAGCTGGGTCTAGCGGGGGAAATGAGCAGTTCTTC.

The rearrangement joins TRBV6-1 to TRBJ2-1; 12 nucleotides match TRBD2. CDR3 length: 15 amino acids. Germline assignment: CDR1 MNHNS and CDR2 SASEGT. The trim removed 4 bases at V and 7 bases at J, leaving 5 bases unmatched. CDR3 sequence: CASSGASGGANEQFF. The CDR3 DNA reads as TGTGCCAGCAGTGGTGCTAGCGGGGGGGCTAATGAGCAGTTCTTC.

The chain is built from TRBV2 and TRBJ2-1; 7 bases line up with TRBD1. Looked up from germline, CDR1 is SNHLY and CDR2 is FYNNEI. The CDR3 loop spans 12 amino acids. V dropped 8 bases and J dropped 8; count of bases not matched to a gene: 6. The CDR3 is CASYRDSDEQFF. The CDR3 bases are TGTGCCAGCTACAGGGACAGCGATGAGCAGTTCTTC. Looking up the rest from reference TRBV2 and TRBJ2-1 gives the full variable domain: EPEVTQTPSHQVTQMGQEVILRCVPISNHLYFYWYRQILGQKVEFLVSFYNNEISEKSEIFDDQFSVERPDGSNFTLKIRSTKLEDSAMYFCASYRDSDEQFFGPGTRLTVL.

This clone turned up a few times. The CDR3 loop reads CASSYGPSPAFF. The CDR3 nucleotides are TGTGCCAGCAGTTATGGACCGAGCCCAGCTTTCTTT. The chain links TRBV5-6 to TRBJ1-1, with unresolved D. This CDR3 spans 12 amino acids. The ends were cut back, 5 bases at V and 10 bases at J, with 15 bases in the middle. Germline assignment: CDR1 SGHDT and CDR2 YYEEEE.

This chain uses TRBV2 with TRBJ2-3; 10 nucleotides agree with TRBD1. The germline V gene encodes CDR1 SNHLY and CDR2 FYNNEI. V lost 6 bases and J lost 3; bases outside the gene matches: 6. This CDR3 has 15 amino acids. The CDR3 spells CASRSDRGDTDTQYF. The CDR3 DNA is TGTGCCAGCAGATCGGACAGGGGGGATACAGATACGCAGTATTTT. Based on the CDR3 plus reference TRBV2 and TRBJ2-3, the full variable domain is EPEVTQTPSHQVTQMGQEVILRCVPISNHLYFYWYRQILGQKVEFLVSFYNNEISEKSEIFDDQFSVERPDGSNFTLKIRSTKLEDSAMYFCASRSDRGDTDTQYFGPGTRLTVL.

The chain employs TRBV7-9 and TRBJ1-1; no clear D. V was pared by 6 bases and J by 3 bases, with 17 bases between. Germline V gene lookup returns CDR1 SEHNR and CDR2 FQNEAQ (reference sequence). CDR3 size: 15 residues. This CDR3 is CASSSRVGWDTEAFF. The CDR3 coding sequence is TGTGCCAGCAGTTCCCGGGTGGGCTGGGACACTGAAGCTTTCTTT.

This clone was found a few times. This rearrangement joins TRBV5-5 to TRBJ2-1; TRBD2 matches at 8 bases. CDR1 and CDR2 from the germline V gene are SGHKS and YYEKEE (reference sequence). V lost 1 base and J lost 8; bases outside the gene matches: 5. The CDR3 sequence is 14 residues long. In DNA, the CDR3 is TGTGCCAGCAGCTTGACGGCGGGAGGTTATGAGCAGTTCTTC. It is translated as CASSLTAGGYEQFF.

This chain connects TRBV5-4 to TRBJ2-3; D unclear. This CDR3 spans 14 amino acids. Germline V gives CDR1 SGHNT, CDR2 YYREEE (reference sequence). Trimming shortened V by 2 bases and J by 2 bases, and 9 bases separated the two germline ends. CDR3 protein: CASSFFWPTDTQYF. The CDR3 nucleotides are TGTGCCAGCAGCTTCTTTTGGCCCACAGATACGCAGTATTTT.

This clone was counted only a few times. The chain is built from TRBV9 and TRBJ2-4; perhaps D is TRBD1 or TRBD2 (7 bases each). The V and J ends lost 2 bases and 0 bases respectively, with 18 bases between them. There are 18 residues in the CDR3. Germline V lookup: CDR1 SGDLS, CDR2 YYNGEE. The CDR3, as DNA: TGTGCCAGCAGCGTGGGAGGGGGGACAGCGATAGCCAAAAACATTCAGTACTTC. It translates to CASSVGGGTAIAKNIQYF. Complete variable domain (other parts from reference TRBV9 and TRBJ2-4): DSGVTQTPKHLITATGQRVTLRCSPRSGDLSVYWYQQSLDQGLQFLIQYYNGEERAKGNILERFSAQQFPDLHSELNLSSLELGDSALYFCASSVGGGTAIAKNIQYFGAGTRLSVL.

This sequence joins TRBV10-3 and TRBJ2-7; D not resolved. CDR1 ENHRY and CDR2 SYGVKD come from the germline V gene. The CDR3 length is 14 residues. The V gene lost 0 bases and the J gene lost 5 bases, with 11 bases spanning the gap. The CDR3 sequence is CAISESLGFHEQYF. CDR3 DNA sequence: TGTGCCATCAGTGAGTCTTTAGGGTTCCACGAGCAGTACTTC.

V usage is TRBV7-8 and J usage is TRBJ1-2, with D possibly being TRBD1 (6 bases). The CDR3 loop spans 14 amino acids. V dropped 0 bases and J dropped 5 bases, with 10 bases sitting between them. CDR1 and CDR2 from the germline V gene are SGHVS and FQNEAQ. CDR3 bases: TGTGCCAGCAGCTTAGCCTTCAGGGGATATGGCTACACCTTC. Its translation is CASSLAFRGYGYTF.